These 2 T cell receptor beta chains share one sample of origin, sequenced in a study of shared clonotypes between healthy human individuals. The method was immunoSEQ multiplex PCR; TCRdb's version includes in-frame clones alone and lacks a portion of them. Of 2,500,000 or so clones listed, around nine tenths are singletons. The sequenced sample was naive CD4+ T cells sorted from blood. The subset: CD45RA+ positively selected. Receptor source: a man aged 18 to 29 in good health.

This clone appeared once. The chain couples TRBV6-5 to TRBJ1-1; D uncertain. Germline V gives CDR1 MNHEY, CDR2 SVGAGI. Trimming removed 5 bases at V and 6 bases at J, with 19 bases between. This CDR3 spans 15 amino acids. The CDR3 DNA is TGTGCCAGCAGTCTCGTTACGGGAACTGGAGCTGAAGCTTTCTTT. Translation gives CASSLVTGTGAEAFF.

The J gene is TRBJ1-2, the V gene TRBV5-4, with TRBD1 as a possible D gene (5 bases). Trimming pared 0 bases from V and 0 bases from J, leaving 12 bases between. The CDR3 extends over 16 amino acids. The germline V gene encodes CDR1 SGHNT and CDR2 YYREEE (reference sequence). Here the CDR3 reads CASSLVQGDANYGYTF. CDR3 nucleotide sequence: TGTGCCAGCAGCTTGGTTCAGGGAGATGCTAACTATGGCTACACCTTC. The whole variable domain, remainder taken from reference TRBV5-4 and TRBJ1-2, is ETGVTQSPTHLIKTRGQQVTLRCSSQSGHNTVSWYQQALGQGPQFIFQYYREEENGRGNFPPRFSGLQFPNYSSELNVNALELDDSALYLCASSLVQGDANYGYTFGSGTRLTVV.